The 3 T cell receptor beta chains presented below share a single source sample, sequenced in a study of post-analysis software for immune sequencing data (dated by TCRdb to 2014 to 2015). The paper as a whole reports these results and caveats: Patients showed significantly higher frequencies than controls for a handful of TRBV segments, among them TRBV5-6, TRBV5-1 and TRBV20-1.

These receptors lack a known antigen. Libraries were constructed by PCR. The listed sequencing device is Illumina HiSeq 2500. To reduce PCR and sequencing biases, unique molecular identifiers were built into the TCR beta cDNA libraries. Using fastp at Q25 and MiXCR, TCRdb reprocessed the public reads and kept productive beta chains. Each CDR3 protein gets just one entry, which takes the most common genes and DNA from the rows behind it. The sample records 750,000 to 950,000 distinct CDR3 sequences, approximately 53% of which are singletons. The ten biggest clones cover about 4.8% of the sample. Sequencing input: blood. The receptors were gathered from a girl aged 10-17 years with multiple sclerosis.

V usage is TRBV15 and J usage is TRBJ2-5, with 9 bases aligning to TRBD1. CDR3 length: 15 residues. The germline gives CDR1 LNHNV, CDR2 YYDKDF (reference sequence). V lost 0 bases and J lost 11; bases outside the gene matches: 10. The CDR3 loop reads CATSRDSGQGNEQYF. The CDR3 DNA reads TGTGCCACCAGCAGAGATTCGGGACAGGGCAATGAGCAGTACTTC.

The genes are TRBV29-1 and TRBJ2-7; perhaps TRBD2 as D (7 bases). The V end was cut by 1 base, the J end by 3 bases, with 19 bases between. CDR1 is SQVTM and CDR2 is ANQGSEA in the germline V gene. The CDR3 length is 16 residues. The CDR3 DNA follows: TGCAGCGTTGAAGGCACCCCGGGGGGCTCGTTCTACGAGCAGTACTTC. This encodes CSVEGTPGGSFYEQYF.

The chain links TRBV5-1 to TRBJ2-1; D is possibly TRBD1 (5 bases). This CDR3 has 14 residues. V lost 5 bases to trimming and J lost 5 bases, with 14 bases between them. The germline V gene encodes CDR1 SGHRS and CDR2 YFSETQ. The CDR3 DNA is TGCGCCAGCAGTAGGCAGGGTAATCACAATGAGCAGTTCTTC. This codes for CASSRQGNHNEQFF.